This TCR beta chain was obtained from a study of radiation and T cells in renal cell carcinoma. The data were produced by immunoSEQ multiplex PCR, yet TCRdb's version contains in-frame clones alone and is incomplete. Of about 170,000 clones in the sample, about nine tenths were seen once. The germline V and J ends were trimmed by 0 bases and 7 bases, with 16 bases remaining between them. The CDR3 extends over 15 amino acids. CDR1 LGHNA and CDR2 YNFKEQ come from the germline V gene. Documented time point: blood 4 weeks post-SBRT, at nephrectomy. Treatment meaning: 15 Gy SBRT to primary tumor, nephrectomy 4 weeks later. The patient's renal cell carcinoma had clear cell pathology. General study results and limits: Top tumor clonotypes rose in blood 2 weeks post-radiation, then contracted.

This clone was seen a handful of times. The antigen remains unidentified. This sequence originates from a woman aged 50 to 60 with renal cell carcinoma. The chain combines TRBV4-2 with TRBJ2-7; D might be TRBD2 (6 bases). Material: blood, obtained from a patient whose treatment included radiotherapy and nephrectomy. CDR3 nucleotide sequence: TGTGCCAGCAGCCAAGAGTCAGGCGGGGACTTAGAGCAGTACTTC. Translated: CASSQESGGDLEQYF.